The 24 T cell receptor beta chains reported below all come from one sample, sequenced in a study of shared clonotypes between healthy human individuals. Clones were read by immunoSEQ multiplex PCR, and TCRdb kept only the in-frame ones, dropping some. Among about 710,000 clones, roughly 72% were seen once, and the ten largest hold around 2%. Sequenced material: memory CD4+ T cells sorted from blood. Stated subset: CD45RA-negative fraction. Source of these receptors: a young woman in good health.

This CDR3 reads CASSPGESNYGYTF. Written as DNA, the CDR3 is TGTGCCAGCTCACCAGGGGAGTCTAACTATGGCTACACCTTC. The chain links TRBV18 to TRBJ1-2; D call uncertain. Germline-derived CDR1 and CDR2 are KGHSH and LQKENI. This CDR3 is built from 14 residues. V lost 2 bases, J lost 0 bases, and 7 bases lay in between.

The chain links TRBV25-1 to TRBJ2-2; 11 nucleotides align to TRBD1. This CDR3 contains 17 residues. CDR1 and CDR2 (germline): MGHDK, SYGVNS. With 5 bases clipped from V and 3 bases from J, the junction kept 8 bases outside the gene matches. For the CDR3, the DNA is TGTGCCAGCAGTTCCCTTCCGGGACAGGGGGACACCGGGGAGCTGTTTTTT. This gives the protein CASSSLPGQGDTGELFF.

This clone turned up a few times. This chain joins TRBV5-4 and TRBJ1-1; 8 bases line up with TRBD1. V trimming: 2 bases; J trimming: 0 bases; junction bases outside the gene matches: 9. Germline CDR1 is SGHNT and CDR2 is YYREEE (reference sequence). The CDR3 is 17 amino acids. The CDR3 reads CASSFDRGSYLNTEAFF. The CDR3 coding sequence is TGTGCCAGCAGCTTCGACAGGGGATCCTACTTGAACACTGAAGCTTTCTTT. The variable domain in full, completed from reference TRBV5-4 and TRBJ1-1, reads ETGVTQSPTHLIKTRGQQVTLRCSSQSGHNTVSWYQQALGQGPQFIFQYYREEENGRGNFPPRFSGLQFPNYSSELNVNALELDDSALYLCASSFDRGSYLNTEAFFGQGTRLTVV.

The chain couples TRBV10-3 to TRBJ2-5, with 8 bases fitting TRBD2. The CDR3 loop spans 16 amino acids. Germline V gene sequence: CDR1 ENHRY, CDR2 SYGVKD. Unmatched junction bases numbered 7, after V lost 4 bases and J lost 0 bases. CDR3 DNA: TGTGCCATCAGTGTAGGATTAGCGGGAAACCAAGAGACCCAGTACTTC. Its translation is CAISVGLAGNQETQYF.

The CDR3 here is CASSLGLGDGYTF. The CDR3 nucleotides are TGTGCCAGCAGCTTGGGTCTTGGTGATGGCTACACCTTC. The chain is built from TRBV11-2 and TRBJ1-2; D is unresolved. The germline gives CDR1 SGHAT, CDR2 FQNNGV. V was clipped by 3 bases and J by 6 bases, with 11 bases between them. The CDR3 extends over 13 amino acids. Variable domain in full (rest from reference TRBV11-2 and TRBJ1-2): EAGVAQSPRYKIIEKRQSVAFWCNPISGHATLYWYQQILGQGPKLLIQFQNNGVVDDSQLPKDRFSAERLKGVDSTLKIQPAKLEDSAVYLCASSLGLGDGYTFGSGTRLTVV.

This clone has only a few counts. The CDR3, as DNA: TGTGCCAGCAGCTTAACTCGACAGGATGGCTACACCTTC. Amino acid sequence: CASSLTRQDGYTF. This chain links TRBV7-3 with TRBJ1-2; weak D call: TRBD1 (6 bases). Germline CDR1 and CDR2: SGHTA and FQGTGA. There are 13 residues in the CDR3. Trimming removed 0 bases at V and 6 bases at J, with 8 bases between. The full variable domain, rest sourced from reference TRBV7-3 and TRBJ1-2, is GAGVSQTPSNKVTEKGKYVELRCDPISGHTALYWYRQSLGQGPEFLIYFQGTGAADDSGLPNDRFFAVRPEGSVSTLKIQRTERGDSAVYLCASSLTRQDGYTFGSGTRLTVV.

This chain uses TRBV2 with TRBJ2-7; 12 nucleotides align to TRBD2. The CDR3 sequence is 14 residues long. The germline CDR1 and CDR2 sequences are SNHLY and FYNNEI. V lost 9 bases to trimming and J lost 3 bases; unmatched junction nucleotides: 6. CDR3 protein: CASGLTSGGYEQYF. The CDR3 DNA sequence: TGTGCCAGTGGTCTGACTAGCGGGGGCTACGAGCAGTACTTC. Combining the CDR3 with reference TRBV2 and TRBJ2-7 gives the whole variable domain EPEVTQTPSHQVTQMGQEVILRCVPISNHLYFYWYRQILGQKVEFLVSFYNNEISEKSEIFDDQFSVERPDGSNFTLKIRSTKLEDSAMYFCASGLTSGGYEQYFGPGTRLTVT.

The table lists this clone with a few counts. This chain joins TRBV28 and TRBJ1-2; 8 bases map to TRBD1. The ends lost 6 bases at V and 5 bases at J; junction bases unmatched: 8. Germline CDR1 is MDHEN and CDR2 is SYDVKM. This CDR3 has 14 amino acids. CDR3 residues: CASSGQGSSYGYTF. DNA of the CDR3: TGTGCCAGCAGCGGACAGGGATCCTCTTATGGCTACACCTTC.

The chain recombines TRBV7-6 with TRBJ2-1, with D possibly being TRBD1 (6 bases). This CDR3 region has 15 residues. V was shortened by 5 bases and J by 4 bases, with 15 bases between the two germline ends. Germline assignment: CDR1 SGHVS and CDR2 FNYEAQ. CDR3: CASSIPTGQYNEQFF. CDR3 nucleotides: TGTGCCAGCAGCATCCCCACAGGACAGTACAATGAGCAGTTCTTC.

The chain couples TRBV7-5 to TRBJ2-1. TRBV7-5 is a listed pseudogene. The CDR3 has 16 amino acids. This CDR3 is CVRSLGHRGEDNEQFF. CDR3 DNA sequence: TGTGTCAGAAGCTTAGGTCACCGGGGCGAGGACAATGAGCAGTTCTTC.

The chain combines TRBV11-2 with TRBJ1-1; D is ambiguous. This CDR3 spans 16 amino acids. Trimming shortened V by 5 bases and J by 0 bases, and 16 bases separated the two germline ends. Germline assignment: CDR1 SGHAT and CDR2 FQNNGV. The CDR3 protein is CASSPTGALMNTEAFF. As DNA, the CDR3 is TGTGCCAGCAGCCCCACCGGTGCACTGATGAACACTGAAGCTTTCTTT.

The chain recombines TRBV7-2 with TRBJ2-2, with D possibly TRBD2 on 7 matching bases. Trimming took off 7 bases at V and 5 bases at J, with 20 bases between the two ends. This CDR3 contains 16 residues. From germline, CDR1 is SGHTA and CDR2 FQGNSA. For the CDR3, the DNA is TGTGCCAGCACGGACGGGGGGCTGTCGTTAACCGGGGAGCTGTTTTTT. As protein: CASTDGGLSLTGELFF.

The chain is built from TRBV27 and TRBJ2-2; 9 positions match TRBD2. Germline lookup yields CDR1 MNHEY and CDR2 SMNVEV (reference sequence). The J segment lost 7 bases and the V segment lost 6 bases, leaving 21 bases of the junction unmatched. CDR3 length: 19 amino acids. The CDR3 loop reads CASSSPGAGGPLWGGELFF. The CDR3 nucleotides are TGTGCCAGCAGCTCCCCGGGGGCGGGAGGGCCCTTATGGGGCGGGGAGCTGTTTTTT.

This clone was picked up one time. The V and J genes are TRBV15 and TRBJ1-4; D is perhaps TRBD1 (5 bases). Trimming removed 0 bases at V and 8 bases at J, with 13 bases between. The CDR3 has 15 amino acids. Germline V gene lookup returns CDR1 LNHNV and CDR2 YYDKDF (reference sequence). The chain's CDR3 is CATSRDQGEKEKLFF. CDR3 sequence (DNA): TGTGCCACCAGCAGAGACCAGGGAGAGAAAGAAAAACTGTTTTTT.

V usage is TRBV19 and J usage is TRBJ2-3; 10 bases match TRBD1. V lost 4 bases and J lost 4; bases outside the gene matches: 8. CDR3 length: 16 residues. The germline gives CDR1 LNHDA, CDR2 SQIVND (reference sequence). CDR3 protein: CASSTWDRGGSDTQYF. The CDR3 DNA is TGTGCCAGTAGTACGTGGGACAGGGGAGGGTCAGATACGCAGTATTTT.

V gene TRBV6-5 combines with J gene TRBJ2-7; 8 bases line up with TRBD1. The V and J ends lost 6 bases and 2 bases, in that order; junction bases with no gene match: 9. The CDR3 loop spans 15 amino acids. Germline CDR1 MNHEY, CDR2 SVGAGI. The CDR3 DNA follows: TGTGCCAGCAGCCCCGGCGGGACAGGAGCCTACGAGCAGTACTTC. Translated, it gives CASSPGGTGAYEQYF.

About this clone itself: The sample carries other DNA sequences with the same CDR3. This rearrangement joins TRBV19 to TRBJ1-5, with 7 nucleotides matching TRBD1. V was clipped by 3 bases and J by 3 bases; unmatched bases: 5. The CDR3 is 15 amino acids. Germline loops: CDR1 LNHDA, CDR2 SQIVND (reference sequence). The CDR3 nucleotides read TGTGCCAGTAGTATCCCGGGACAGTCCAATCAGCCCCAGCATTTT. Encoded protein: CASSIPGQSNQPQHF.

The chain carries TRBV7-9 and TRBJ2-7; 7 bases align to TRBD1. CDR1 SEHNR and CDR2 FQNEAQ come from the germline V gene (reference sequence). This CDR3 is built from 15 residues. J lost 1 base, V lost 8 bases, and 11 bases had no gene match. The CDR3 here is CASGTLGDRSYEQYF. The CDR3 bases are TGTGCCAGCGGCACCCTAGGGGACAGATCCTACGAGCAGTACTTC.

The J gene is TRBJ2-5, the V gene TRBV9; 8 bases align to TRBD2. Germline V gene data show CDR1 as SGDLS and CDR2 as YYNGEE. The CDR3 spans 15 residues. Losses at the gene ends were 0 bases for V and 4 bases for J; bases not matched to a gene: 5. CDR3 sequence reads: CASSVAWLAGETQYF. CDR3 nucleotide sequence: TGTGCCAGCAGCGTAGCTTGGCTAGCGGGAGAGACCCAGTACTTC.

The chain has TRBV9 and TRBJ2-5; D may match TRBD1 or TRBD2 (6 bases each). V was pared by 4 bases and J by 2 bases, with 21 bases between. CDR1 is SGDLS and CDR2 is YYNGEE in the germline V gene. The CDR3 spans 17 residues. The CDR3 bases are TGTGCCAGCAGCCCAGGGGTTTGGGCTAGCGAACAAGAGACCCAGTACTTC. Translated, it gives CASSPGVWASEQETQYF.

This sequence joins TRBV19 and TRBJ1-1; D remains unclear. The CDR3 runs to 11 residues. From germline, CDR1 is LNHDA and CDR2 SQIVND (reference sequence). Deletions cut 10 bases from V and 1 base from J, with 7 bases between. CDR3 sequence: CATLRNTEAFF. CDR3 coding DNA: TGTGCCACCTTACGGAACACTGAAGCTTTCTTT.

Note on this clone: At the DNA level, this CDR3 is encoded by other sequences in the same sample as well. The V call is TRBV5-1, the J call TRBJ2-5; 9 bases line up with TRBD1. After removal of 3 bases from V and 2 bases from J, the junction contained 2 bases not matched to a gene. Germline loops: CDR1 SGHRS, CDR2 YFSETQ. CDR3 size: 14 residues. CDR3 coding DNA: TGCGCCAGCAGCTCTGGGACAGGGCAAGAGACCCAGTACTTC. Its protein is CASSSGTGQETQYF. Full variable domain (remainder filled in from reference TRBV5-1 and TRBJ2-5): KAGVTQTPRYLIKTRGQQVTLSCSPISGHRSVSWYQQTPGQGLQFLFEYFSETQRNKGNFPGRFSGRQFSNSRSEMNVSTLELGDSALYLCASSSGTGQETQYFGPGTRLLVL.

This clone has a single count. The chain links TRBV19 to TRBJ2-1; 10 nucleotides match TRBD2. After removal of 5 bases from V and 1 base from J, the junction contained 11 bases not matched to a gene. This CDR3 is built from 18 residues. CDR1 and CDR2 from the germline V gene are LNHDA and SQIVND (reference sequence). CDR3 residues: CASSPKGPGLASYNEQFF. The CDR3 DNA is TGTGCCAGTAGTCCTAAGGGGCCGGGACTAGCGTCCTACAATGAGCAGTTCTTC.

The gene calls are TRBV11-3 and TRBJ2-2, with D perhaps given as TRBD1 or TRBD2 (5 bases each). Germline lookup yields CDR1 SGHNT and CDR2 YENEEA. CDR3 length: 14 amino acids. The ends were cut back, 5 bases at V and 7 bases at J, with 14 bases in the middle. CDR3 DNA sequence: TGTGCCAGCAGCCCCGGGACCCACGGCGGGGAGCTGTTTTTT. As protein: CASSPGTHGGELFF.